This T cell receptor beta chain was observed in a study of graft-versus-host responses after intestinal transplantation. Profiled with immunoSEQ multiplex PCR; TCRdb holds only in-frame clones, not every one. The sample lists around 18,000 clones, around 79% occurring once. Study results and limitations: Some GvH clones were seen earlier in gut or blood, suggesting intestinal origin.

Remarks on this clone: The antigen is undetermined.

This TCR was sampled from a human patient who received an intestinal transplant, so some T cells may come from the graft donor. The sample in question was PBMCs, obtained 14 days after transplant.

CDR3 bases: TGTGCCAGCAGTTACTCAGGGGATCAGCCCCAGCATTTT. The encoded protein is CASSYSGDQPQHF. V and J are TRBV6-5 and TRBJ1-5, with D maybe TRBD1 (5 bases). The CDR3 runs 13 residues. V shed 0 bases and J shed 5 bases, with 5 bases lying between them. Germline CDR1 MNHEY, CDR2 SVGAGI.